This T cell receptor beta chain comes out of a study of T-cell reconstitution after alpha-beta-depleted transplantation in children. Germline V lookup: CDR1 MNHNS, CDR2 SASEGT. Trimming removed 6 bases from V and 2 bases from J, with 10 bases in between. The CDR3 loop spans 13 amino acids. Preparation of the TCRbeta library was carried out with unique molecular identifiers. TCRdb recomputed calls from the PCR reads with MiXCR, one row per CDR3 protein. The sample lists nearly 550,000 distinct CDR3 sequences; about 17% were seen once. This chain links TRBV6-1 with TRBJ2-5; D possibly corresponds to TRBD2 (6 bases). The TCR comes from a human donor who donated a stem cell graft to a child with acute lymphoblastic leukemia. The sequencing used PBMCs from the stem cell graft donor, collected from the stem cell graft. For the CDR3, the DNA is TGTGCCAGCAGGGGGGGAAGTCAAGAGACCCAGTACTTC. Translation: CASRGGSQETQYF.